The 31 T cell receptor beta chains below were found in one sample sequenced in a study of monozygotic twins with inflammatory bowel disease. TCRdb processed the 5' RACE reads again and assigns one entry to each CDR3 protein, with no DNA. This listing includes around 190,000 distinct CDR3 sequences. The sample consisted of blood. These TCRs come from a human donor with ulcerative colitis or Crohn's disease, or a healthy co-twin of an affected twin (not recorded which).

The chain carries TRBV20-1 and TRBJ2-2; no DNA is available, so the TRBD1 call from TCRdb remains unchecked. The CDR3 is made up of 15 amino acids. Germline V CDR1 and CDR2: DFQATT, SNEGSKA (reference sequence). The CDR3 region is CSATTGQGNTGELFF.

The genes are TRBV5-1 and TRBJ2-1. The length of the CDR3 is 15 residues. Germline assignment: CDR1 SGHRS and CDR2 YFSETQ. CDR3 loop: CASSSEVVRYNEQFF.

V gene TRBV6-1 combines with J gene TRBJ1-5. Per germline, CDR1 MNHNS and CDR2 SASEGT. This CDR3 is 14 amino acids long. CDR3 region: CASSERIGNQPQHF.

The V gene is TRBV18, the J gene TRBJ1-6; TCRdb lists TRBD1, though no DNA is available to test this call. Germline CDR1 reads KGHSH; CDR2 reads LQKENI. This CDR3 spans 14 amino acids. CDR3 sequence: CASSQNGGNSPLHF.

The V gene is TRBV12-3 or TRBV12-4, the J gene TRBJ2-7; TCRdb gives TRBD1 as the D gene, but with no DNA this cannot be confirmed. This CDR3 region has 14 residues. The CDR3 sequence is CASSFGQGVYEQYF.

The chain is built from TRBV7-9 and TRBJ2-1; the D call of TRBD2 rests on TCRdb alone, since no DNA is present to check it. There are 17 residues in the CDR3. Germline V CDR1 and CDR2: SEHNR, FQNEAQ (reference sequence). The CDR3: CASSSPRLAGVYNEQFF.

The V call is TRBV6-5, the J call TRBJ1-2. The CDR3 loop spans 14 amino acids. Germline loops: CDR1 MNHEY, CDR2 SVGAGI. The CDR3 is CASILLWEGHGYTF.

This chain uses TRBV7-2 with TRBJ2-4. The CDR3 loop spans 14 amino acids. Germline V gene sequence: CDR1 SGHTA, CDR2 FQGNSA. The CDR3 spells CASSLGLAKNIQYF.

The chain joins TRBV12-3 or TRBV12-4 to TRBJ1-6; TCRdb names TRBD1, which stays unverified in the absence of DNA. This CDR3 region has 15 residues. CDR3 residues: CASRADRPYNSPLHF.

The genes are TRBV20-1 and TRBJ2-7; the TRBD1 assignment by TCRdb is unverifiable without DNA. The CDR3 totals 14 residues. The germline CDR1 and CDR2 sequences are DFQATT and SNEGSKA (reference sequence). The CDR3 here is CSATPTRRSYEQYF.

CDR3 protein: CSVETTGNTIYF. The chain couples TRBV29-1 to TRBJ1-3. CDR3 size: 12 residues. Germline V gene data show CDR1 as SQVTM and CDR2 as ANQGSEA.

The chain's CDR3 is CASSLTGTGEGNGYTF. J is TRBJ1-2 and V is TRBV7-9; the D gene TCRdb calls, TRBD1, cannot be checked with no DNA. This CDR3 region has 16 residues. Per germline, CDR1 SEHNR and CDR2 FQNEAQ (reference sequence).

The J gene is TRBJ2-1, the V gene TRBV6-5; TCRdb returns TRBD2, unconfirmable since there is no DNA. Germline CDR1 MNHEY, CDR2 SVGAGI. This CDR3 is built from 14 residues. CDR3 protein: CASSYSSLLSEQFF.

The CDR3 loop reads CASSFFRFSSSYEQYF. This sequence joins TRBV5-5 and TRBJ2-7. Germline CDR1 is SGHKS and CDR2 is YYEKEE (reference sequence). This CDR3 contains 16 residues.

The gene calls are TRBV5-1 and TRBJ2-7; with no DNA, the TCRdb D assignment of TRBD2 cannot be verified. This CDR3 has 15 amino acids. From germline, CDR1 is SGHRS and CDR2 YFSETQ. Here the CDR3 reads CASSLNREAAYEQYF.

CDR3 in amino acids: CASSPSNGGEQYF. This chain joins TRBV18 and TRBJ2-7. This CDR3 has 13 amino acids. Germline-derived CDR1 and CDR2 are KGHSH and LQKENI.

The chain has TRBV2 and TRBJ2-1; with no DNA, the TCRdb D assignment of TRBD2 cannot be verified. Germline V gives CDR1 SNHLY, CDR2 FYNNEI. The CDR3 runs to 15 residues. The CDR3 protein is CASSKGTSAYNEQFF.

J is TRBJ2-2 and V is TRBV5-1; TCRdb returns TRBD1, unconfirmable since there is no DNA. CDR1 SGHRS and CDR2 YFSETQ come from the germline V gene. This CDR3 contains 16 residues. This chain's CDR3 is CASSFTGTGNTGELFF. Full variable domain (missing parts from reference TRBV5-1 and TRBJ2-2): KAGVTQTPRYLIKTRGQQVTLSCSPISGHRSVSWYQQTPGQGLQFLFEYFSETQRNKGNFPGRFSGRQFSNSRSEMNVSTLELGDSALYLCASSFTGTGNTGELFFGEGSRLTVL.

The chain has TRBV24-1 and TRBJ2-2; without DNA, the TCRdb call of TRBD1 cannot be checked. The CDR3 consists of 12 residues. The germline V gene encodes CDR1 KGHDR and CDR2 SFDVKD. CDR3 loop: CATGTTTGELFF.

The V and J genes are TRBV5-1 and TRBJ2-1; TCRdb selects TRBD1, and the lack of DNA leaves this call unchecked. The germline CDR1 and CDR2 sequences are SGHRS and YFSETQ. The CDR3 totals 13 residues. CDR3 sequence: CASTNQTGNEQFF.

This chain uses TRBV5-1 with TRBJ2-7; TCRdb designates TRBD1, a call that cannot be tested without DNA. The CDR3 totals 14 residues. Germline CDR1 and CDR2: SGHRS and YFSETQ. The CDR3 sequence: CASSWTGEGYEQYF.

This chain links TRBV4-2 with TRBJ2-7. The CDR3 consists of 16 residues. Germline loops: CDR1 LGHNA, CDR2 YNFKEQ. The CDR3: CASSQEVGGRNYEQYF.

V and J are TRBV18 and TRBJ2-5; TCRdb calls TRBD1, which cannot be checked without DNA. The CDR3 has 14 residues. Germline V gene data show CDR1 as KGHSH and CDR2 as LQKENI. The CDR3 spells CASLLQQGLETQYF.

The V call is TRBV18, the J call TRBJ2-3. Germline CDR1 and CDR2: KGHSH and LQKENI. The CDR3 totals 14 residues. This CDR3 reads CASSSRTSTDTQYF.

The chain couples TRBV20-1 to TRBJ2-7; lacking DNA, the TRBD2 call made by TCRdb goes unchecked. Germline V gives CDR1 DFQATT, CDR2 SNEGSKA (reference sequence). This CDR3 contains 18 residues. The CDR3: CSATPGLAGGPGVYEQYF.

The chain couples TRBV14 to TRBJ1-1. The CDR3 length is 15 residues. Germline V gene sequence: CDR1 SGHDN, CDR2 FVKESK. The CDR3 loop reads CASSQRGTLPTEAFF.

The V gene is TRBV25-1, the J gene TRBJ1-2; as DNA is missing, the TRBD1 call by TCRdb cannot be tested. The CDR3 contains 18 residues. The V gene's germline CDR1 is MGHDK and CDR2 SYGVNS. The CDR3 sequence: CASSPEGALFLANYGYTF.

This chain connects TRBV6-5 to TRBJ1-2; there is no DNA to check the TCRdb D call of TRBD1. Germline V gene lookup returns CDR1 MNHEY and CDR2 SVGAGI. The CDR3 spans 16 residues. The CDR3 here is CASSSVGLPLNYGYTF.

The chain recombines TRBV5-1 with TRBJ1-2; TCRdb reports TRBD1, a call that lacks DNA to check it against. Germline lookup yields CDR1 SGHRS and CDR2 YFSETQ. CDR3 length equals 13 residues. CDR3 sequence reads: CASSLGLRDGYTF.

This chain's CDR3 is CASSMLSSGDEQFF. The J gene is TRBJ2-1, the V gene TRBV19; TCRdb names TRBD2, which stays unverified in the absence of DNA. CDR3 size: 14 residues. The germline V gene encodes CDR1 LNHDA and CDR2 SQIVND (reference sequence).

This chain uses TRBV4-2 with TRBJ1-5; checking the TCRdb D call of TRBD1 is not possible without DNA. This CDR3 has 16 residues. Germline loops: CDR1 LGHNA, CDR2 YNFKEQ. The chain's CDR3 is CASSRYTGGGNQPQHF.